These T cell receptor beta chains were read from a single sample in a study of T cell responses to AZD1222 COVID-19 vaccine. Assay used: immunoSEQ multiplex PCR; TCRdb lists only in-frame clones, some missing. The data show under 200,000 clones, over 85% seen once. This sample comprised peripheral blood, obtained on day 0 of AZD1222 vaccination. The receptors derive from an adult in good health. The CDR3 runs from the conserved cysteine through the conserved F or W. Fields, in order: clone size, V gene, J gene, D gene, CDR3 DNA, CDR3 protein. A D gene is named only where the DNA matches it firmly. Expanded clones are given a class, and other clones once, few, many or no size at all.

-	TRBV7-9	TRBJ1-3	TRBD1	TGTGCCAGCAGCAAACAGGGGGCGTCTGGAAACACCATATATTTT	CASSKQGASGNTIYF
-	TRBV5-5	TRBJ1-5	-	TGTGCCAGCAGCCATGGGGATCAGCCCCAGCATTTT	CASSHGDQPQHF
-	TRBV12-3/TRBV12-4	TRBJ1-2	-	TGTGCCAGCAGTTTACTCCAGGGATATGGCTACACCTTC	CASSLLQGYGYTF
-	TRBV12-5	TRBJ1-5	-	TGTGCTAGTGGGGCGCCTAGGGGCAATCAGCCCCAGCATTTT	CASGAPRGNQPQHF
once	TRBV7-2	TRBJ2-6	TRBD2	TGTGCCAGCAGCTTCGGGGGGTGGGCCAACGTCCTGACTTTC	CASSFGGWANVLTF
-	TRBV5-4	TRBJ2-3	-	TGTGCCAGCAGCCGTATTACTAGCACAGATACGCAGTATTTT	CASSRITSTDTQYF
-	TRBV28	TRBJ1-3	-	TGTGCCAGCAGTACCGGGCCCCGGCTACCCTCTGGAAACACCATATATTTT	CASSTGPRLPSGNTIYF
few	TRBV10-1	TRBJ1-2	-	TGCGCCAGCAGTGAGTCGGCCCAGTATGGCTACACCTTC	CASSESAQYGYTF
-	TRBV6-5	TRBJ1-5	-	TGTGCCAGCAGTTACTACCGATCGGGTCGTGAGCCCCAGCATTTT	CASSYYRSGREPQHF
-	TRBV11-2	TRBJ2-1	TRBD2	TGTGCCAGCAGCTCTACTCGGACTAGCGGGAAGAATGAGCAGTTCTTC	CASSSTRTSGKNEQFF
-	TRBV7-9	TRBJ1-1	-	TGTGCCAGCAGGCCTACCGGGACACAGAACACTGAAGCTTTCTTT	CASRPTGTQNTEAFF
-	TRBV30	TRBJ2-7	-	TGTGCCTGGAGTACCTCCTCGGGGAGTAGCTACGAGCAGTACTTC	CAWSTSSGSSYEQYF
-	TRBV5-1	TRBJ1-2	TRBD1	TGCGCCAGCAGCTCCGGGACAGGGGTTCTCTCTAACTATGGCTACACCTTC	CASSSGTGVLSNYGYTF
-	TRBV12-5	TRBJ1-2	TRBD1	TGTGCTAGTGGCTCGACAGGGTATGGCTACACCTTC	CASGSTGYGYTF
-	TRBV12-3/TRBV12-4	TRBJ1-5	-	TGTGCCAGCAGTTTAGGTCTGGCCCAGCATTTT	CASSLGLAQHF
once	TRBV10-3	TRBJ2-7	-	TGTGCCATCAGTGAGTCAACTAGAGTTGAGCAGTACTTC	CAISESTRVEQYF
-	TRBV29-1	TRBJ2-6	-	TGCAGCGTTCGGTCTGGGGCCAACGTCCTGACTTTC	CSVRSGANVLTF
-	TRBV7-9	TRBJ1-5	-	TGTGCCAGCAGTATAGCCTCCGGGACATATAGCAATCAGCCCCAGCATTTT	CASSIASGTYSNQPQHF
once	TRBV10-2	TRBJ1-4	TRBD1	TGCGCCAGCCGCTTGGCGACAGGGGCTAATGAAAAACTGTTTTTT	CASRLATGANEKLFF
-	TRBV12-3/TRBV12-4	TRBJ2-2	-	TGTGCCAGCAGTTTAATCAGGGTAAAGCTGTTTTTT	CASSLIRVKLFF
-	TRBV5-1	TRBJ1-2	-	TGCGCCAGCAGCTTGGCAGATATTCCTAACTATGGCTACACCTTC	CASSLADIPNYGYTF
-	TRBV19	TRBJ2-2	-	TGTGCCAGTAGTATTTCTTTTACCGGGGAGCTGTTTTTT	CASSISFTGELFF
-	TRBV6-5	TRBJ2-7	-	TGTGCCAGCAAACCACAGGGTAACCACGAGCAGTACTTC	CASKPQGNHEQYF
-	TRBV2	TRBJ1-2	-	TGTGCCAGCAGGGACCCAGGGGATGGCTACACCTTC	CASRDPGDGYTF
-	TRBV6-4	TRBJ2-1	TRBD1	TGTGCCAGCAGTGACCGGACAGGGGCGAATGAGCAGTTCTTC	CASSDRTGANEQFF
-	TRBV11-2	TRBJ1-6	-	TGTGCCAGCAGCCTCCTCCGGGCAGGCCGAAAGGCACCCCTCCACTTT	CASSLLRAGRKAPLHF
-	TRBV19	TRBJ2-1	-	TGTGCCAGTAGTATTGGTACGGAGGGATACAATGAGCAGTTCTTC	CASSIGTEGYNEQFF
-	TRBV5-1	TRBJ2-5	TRBD1	TGCGCCAGCAGCCAAGGCTCGGGACAGCAAGAGACCCAGTACTTC	CASSQGSGQQETQYF
-	TRBV5-1	TRBJ2-3	-	TGCGCCAGCAGCTTGGGTAGTGCGGGCGGCGGTACAGATACGCAGTATTTT	CASSLGSAGGGTDTQYF
-	TRBV3-1/TRBV3-2	TRBJ1-4	TRBD1	TGTGCCAGCAGCCAAGCCCCGGGACAGGGTGAAGAAAAACTGTTTTTT	CASSQAPGQGEEKLFF
-	TRBV6-5	TRBJ2-7	-	TGTGCCAGCAGTTACTCGCTGGGCGAAACCTACGAGCAGTACTTC	CASSYSLGETYEQYF
-	TRBV5-6	TRBJ2-6	-	TGTGCCAGCAGTTATCCGGGGATCCTTAATTCTGGGGCCAACGTCCTGACTTTC	CASSYPGILNSGANVLTF
-	TRBV3-1/TRBV3-2	TRBJ2-7	-	TGTGCCAGCAGCCTTCGATACAGGGAAACCTACGAGCAGTACTTC	CASSLRYRETYEQYF
-	TRBV3-1/TRBV3-2	TRBJ2-7	-	TGTGCCAGCAGCCAATTTGGATTGGGACCAATCCGGCAGGACCGGGAGCAGTACTTC	CASSQFGLGPIRQDREQYF
few	TRBV3-1/TRBV3-2	TRBJ1-1	-	TGTGCCAGCAGCCAACGGCAGTCCCGCACTGAAGCTTTCTTT	CASSQRQSRTEAFF
-	TRBV4-2	TRBJ2-7	TRBD1	TGTGCCAGCAGCCGGGACAGCACCTACGAGCAGTACTTC	CASSRDSTYEQYF
-	TRBV2	TRBJ1-4	TRBD1	TGTGCCAGCATGGCAGGGGGGGAAAAACTGTTTTTT	CASMAGGEKLFF
-	TRBV9	TRBJ2-2	-	TGTGCCAGCAGCGTAGTAGTGGGGGCCAACACCGGGGAGCTGTTTTTT	CASSVVVGANTGELFF
-	TRBV19	TRBJ1-1	-	TGTGCCAGTAGTATTTTACTCGGGACGAACACTGAAGCTTTCTTT	CASSILLGTNTEAFF
-	TRBV27	TRBJ2-2	-	TGTGCCAGCGCTCTTGATGGGGTGAACACCGGGGAGCTGTTTTTT	CASALDGVNTGELFF
-	TRBV3-1/TRBV3-2	TRBJ1-2	-	TGTGCCAGCAGCCAAGCGGGGGCGTATGGCTACACCTTC	CASSQAGAYGYTF
once	TRBV5-1	TRBJ2-3	-	TGCGCCAGCAGCTTAACAGGGTACACAGATACGCAGTATTTT	CASSLTGYTDTQYF
-	TRBV11-2	TRBJ1-6	-	TGTGCCAGCAGCTTAGCCTGGGCAGAGACCTATAATTCACCCCTCCACTTT	CASSLAWAETYNSPLHF
-	TRBV6-5	TRBJ2-1	-	TGTGCCAGCAGTTACATTGAGCGCTCCTACAATGAGCAGTTCTTC	CASSYIERSYNEQFF
-	TRBV10-3	TRBJ1-1	-	TGTGCCATCAGGCCGACGCCCAGCAACACTGAAGCTTTCTTT	CAIRPTPSNTEAFF
-	TRBV27	TRBJ1-5	TRBD1	TGTGCCAGCAGTTTATCGTGGGCAGGGGGAGGTAGCAATCAGCCCCAGCATTTT	CASSLSWAGGGSNQPQHF
-	TRBV11-2	TRBJ2-1	TRBD2	TGTGCCAGCAGCTTAGGAGGACTAGCGGGGACGGTATACAATGAGCAGTTCTTC	CASSLGGLAGTVYNEQFF
-	TRBV18	TRBJ2-5	-	TGTGCCAGCTCACCACGCAGGGGTACCCACCAAGAGACCCAGTACTTC	CASSPRRGTHQETQYF
-	TRBV5-8	TRBJ1-3	TRBD1	TGTGCCAGCAGCTTAACGCAGTGGACAGGGTTGGACACCATATATTTT	CASSLTQWTGLDTIYF
-	TRBV28	TRBJ1-4	-	TGTGCCAGCAATAGCTACGGGACTGATAATGAAAAACTGTTTTTT	CASNSYGTDNEKLFF
-	TRBV5-5	TRBJ2-7	TRBD1	TGTGCCAGCAGCCTGATGAGACAGGGTGGCGACGAGCAGTACTTC	CASSLMRQGGDEQYF
once	TRBV5-1	TRBJ2-2	TRBD2	TGCGCCAGCAGCGCCTCGGGACTAGCATATACCACCGGGGAGCTGTTTTTT	CASSASGLAYTTGELFF
-	TRBV3-1/TRBV3-2	TRBJ2-2	-	TGTGCCAGCAGCTTATTGGGAGAAACCGGGGAGCTGTTTTTT	CASSLLGETGELFF
-	TRBV7-6	TRBJ1-3	-	TGTGCCAGCAGCTATAACCCCAAATTAGGCTCTGGAAACACCATATATTTT	CASSYNPKLGSGNTIYF
-	TRBV6-6	TRBJ1-1	-	TGTGCCAGCAGTTACTTACAGGGCATGAACACTGAAGCTTTCTTT	CASSYLQGMNTEAFF
-	TRBV2	TRBJ1-6	-	TGTGCCAGCAGTGTGTCCGTGTTTAATTCACCCCTCCACTTT	CASSVSVFNSPLHF
-	TRBV7-2	TRBJ1-5	TRBD1	TGTGCCAGCAGCTTATACGGGACAGGGTCCCAGCCCCAGCATTTT	CASSLYGTGSQPQHF
-	TRBV28	TRBJ1-2	-	TGTGCCAGCACTTCAATTGTGGGGGCTCATGGCTACACCTTC	CASTSIVGAHGYTF
-	TRBV2	TRBJ1-1	-	TGTGCCAGCAGTACCGCAGGGGAGACTGAAGCTTTCTTT	CASSTAGETEAFF